Listed below are T cell receptor beta chains from one sample, sequenced in a study of identifying expanded T cells in peripheral blood. Profiled with immunoSEQ multiplex PCR; TCRdb holds only in-frame clones, not every one. The data contain about 85,000 clones, approximately 90% of them singletons. The sequenced sample consisted of blood. The source is a person between 18 and 75 years old in good health. The CDR3 runs from the conserved cysteine through the conserved F or W. A D gene is named only where the DNA matches it firmly. The size entry is marked missing in some rows and otherwise reads once, few, many or a size class.

clone size | J gene | V gene | CDR3 length | D gene | CDR3 protein | CDR3 DNA
- | TRBJ1-3 | TRBV19 | 16 | - | CASSPWGTGNKDTIYF | TGTGCCAGTAGTCCCTGGGGCACAGGGAATAAGGACACCATATATTTT
- | TRBJ1-2 | TRBV30 | 13 | - | CAWSVVRNYGYTF | TGTGCCTGGAGTGTAGTTCGAAACTATGGCTACACCTTC
- | TRBJ1-1 | TRBV18 | 13 | - | CASSPSQLTEAFF | TGTGCCAGCTCACCAAGCCAGCTCACTGAAGCTTTCTTT
- | TRBJ2-7 | TRBV6-5 | 14 | TRBD1 | CASRPLQGTHEQYF | TGTGCCAGCAGGCCGTTACAGGGGACCCACGAGCAGTACTTC
- | TRBJ1-2 | TRBV2 | 15 | - | CASSEYGSWGYGYTF | TGTGCCAGCAGTGAATATGGCTCCTGGGGCTATGGCTACACCTTC
- | TRBJ1-4 | TRBV19 | 15 | TRBD1 | CASSAWTGVGEKLFF | TGTGCCAGTAGTGCCTGGACAGGGGTGGGTGAAAAACTGTTTTTT
- | TRBJ1-1 | TRBV10-3 | 13 | - | CATRTGLNTEAFF | TGTGCCACCCGCACGGGCTTGAACACTGAAGCTTTCTTT
- | TRBJ2-3 | TRBV7-2 | 17 | TRBD1 | CASSLTPPGQGPDTQYF | TGTGCCAGCAGCCTCACGCCTCCGGGACAGGGGCCAGATACGCAGTATTTT
- | TRBJ2-7 | TRBV4-3 | 15 | - | CASSQENTPAYEQYF | TGCGCCAGCAGCCAAGAAAACACCCCAGCCTACGAGCAGTACTTC
- | TRBJ1-5 | TRBV6-6 | 11 | - | CASRSNQPQHF | TGTGCCAGCAGAAGCAATCAGCCCCAGCATTTT
- | TRBJ2-5 | TRBV7-2 | 13 | - | CASSFTGSETQYF | TGTGCCAGCAGCTTCACAGGGTCGGAGACCCAGTACTTC
few | TRBJ2-1 | TRBV23-1 | 18 | - | CASRTNFETGTERDEQFF | TGCGCCAGCAGAACAAATTTTGAAACCGGGACCGAACGGGATGAGCAGTTCTTC
- | TRBJ2-2 | TRBV6-1 | 15 | TRBD1 | CASSSQGAGTGELFF | TGTGCCAGCAGTTCACAGGGGGCGGGGACCGGGGAGCTGTTTTTT
- | TRBJ2-3 | TRBV12-2 | 15 | - | CASRLPEGGSDTQYF | TGTGCAAGTCGCTTACCGGAGGGGGGGTCAGATACGCAGTATTTT
few | TRBJ1-6 | TRBV5-1 | 15 | - | CASSPDPGQRSPLHF | TGCGCCAGCAGCCCGGACCCGGGACAACGATCACCCCTCCACTTT
- | TRBJ1-2 | TRBV28 | 15 | - | CASSLLQSQDYGYTF | TGTGCCAGCAGTTTACTCCAGTCACAAGACTATGGCTACACCTTC
- | TRBJ1-2 | TRBV7-9 | 11 | - | CASSTGYGYTF | TGTGCCAGCTCCACAGGATATGGCTACACCTTC
- | TRBJ2-7 | TRBV10-3 | 13 | - | CAIMGGRLYEQYF | TGTGCCATCATGGGGGGCAGACTCTACGAGCAGTACTTC
- | TRBJ1-1 | TRBV9 | 15 | - | CASSGGPRPQTEAFF | TGTGCCAGCAGCGGGGGACCTCGACCACAGACTGAAGCTTTCTTT
few | TRBJ2-2 | TRBV5-4 | 11 | - | CASSFAGELFF | TGTGCCAGCAGCTTTGCTGGGGAGCTGTTTTTT
- | TRBJ2-3 | TRBV29-1 | 15 | - | CSVATGLKNTDTQYF | TGCAGCGTCGCTACAGGACTAAAAAACACAGATACGCAGTATTTT
once | TRBJ2-5 | TRBV15 | 16 | TRBD2 | CATQATRLATAETQYF | TGTGCCACGCAAGCGACCCGACTAGCGACGGCGGAGACCCAGTACTTC
- | TRBJ2-2 | TRBV10-2 | 16 | TRBD2 | CASSDSGGADTGELFF | TGCGCCAGCAGTGATAGCGGGGGGGCCGACACCGGGGAGCTGTTTTTT
- | TRBJ1-2 | TRBV19 | 14 | - | CASSTEHGNYGYTF | TGTGCCAGTAGTACCGAGCATGGGAACTATGGCTACACCTTC
- | TRBJ2-7 | TRBV4-2 | 14 | - | CASSQGRASYEQYF | TGTGCCAGCAGCCAAGGCAGAGCTTCCTACGAGCAGTACTTC
- | TRBJ1-3 | TRBV18 | 15 | - | CASSGGLSSGNTIYF | TGTGCCAGCTCTGGTGGGTTGAGCTCTGGAAACACCATATATTTT
- | TRBJ1-2 | TRBV25-1 | 15 | TRBD1 | CASSEDRGRAGGYTF | TGTGCCAGCAGTGAGGACAGGGGTCGGGCAGGGGGCTACACCTTC
- | TRBJ1-6 | TRBV5-4 | 17 | - | CASTLGGPSSYNSPLHF | TGTGCCAGCACTTTGGGGGGGCCGAGCTCCTATAATTCACCCCTCCACTTT
- | TRBJ2-3 | TRBV29-1 | 12 | TRBD1 | CSVQGNADTQYF | TGCAGCGTACAGGGGAACGCAGATACGCAGTATTTT
- | TRBJ2-3 | TRBV4-2 | 19 | TRBD2 | CASSRGSGGPRARTDTQYF | TGTGCCAGCAGCCGAGGGAGCGGGGGGCCTCGCGCCAGGACAGATACGCAGTATTTT
- | TRBJ2-5 | TRBV7-2 | 13 | - | CASTPGPQETQYF | TGTGCCAGCACCCCCGGCCCACAAGAGACCCAGTACTTC
- | TRBJ2-1 | TRBV5-6 | 12 | - | CASSRRLDEQFF | TGTGCCAGCAGCCGCAGGCTGGATGAGCAGTTCTTC
- | TRBJ2-1 | TRBV7-9 | 14 | - | CASSHLKGTWEQFF | TGTGCCAGCAGCCACCTTAAGGGTACGTGGGAGCAGTTCTTC
- | TRBJ2-5 | TRBV5-1 | 15 | TRBD1 | CASSLSGTGAETQYF | TGCGCCAGCAGCCTATCCGGGACAGGGGCTGAGACCCAGTACTTC
- | TRBJ2-7 | TRBV6-5 | 14 | TRBD2 | CASSYSGGTYEQYF | TGTGCCAGCAGTTACTCCGGGGGGACCTACGAGCAGTACTTC
once | TRBJ1-6 | TRBV5-6 | 16 | - | CASSLADGFNNSPLHF | TGTGCCAGCAGCTTGGCCGACGGGTTCAATAATTCACCCCTCCACTTT
once | TRBJ1-1 | TRBV19 | 14 | - | CASSIEGRGAEAFF | TGTGCCAGTAGTATCGAAGGGCGAGGGGCTGAAGCTTTCTTT
- | TRBJ2-1 | TRBV19 | 15 | - | CASSTYGSSYNEQFF | TGTGCCAGTAGTACCTACGGGAGCTCCTACAATGAGCAGTTCTTC
few | TRBJ2-6 | TRBV4-3 | 16 | TRBD2 | CASSPGGDSGANVLTF | TGCGCCAGCAGCCCCGGGGGGGACTCTGGGGCCAACGTCCTGACTTTC
- | TRBJ1-1 | TRBV5-1 | 15 | - | CASTHQGFLDTEAFF | TGCGCCAGCACCCATCAGGGGTTTCTGGACACTGAAGCTTTCTTT
- | TRBJ1-2 | TRBV27 | 16 | TRBD1 | CASSFGQGASGYGYTF | TGTGCCAGCAGTTTCGGACAGGGGGCGTCGGGGTATGGCTACACCTTC
- | TRBJ2-7 | TRBV5-5 | 15 | TRBD1 | CASSFWTGGLGEQYF | TGTGCCAGCAGCTTCTGGACAGGGGGCTTAGGGGAGCAGTACTTC
- | TRBJ2-3 | TRBV12-2 | 17 | - | CASRSMTGPNRTDTQYF | TGTGCAAGTCGCTCAATGACGGGCCCGAACCGCACAGATACGCAGTATTTT
- | TRBJ2-3 | TRBV5-1 | 13 | - | CASSLGQPDTQYF | TGCGCCAGCAGCTTGGGGCAGCCCGATACGCAGTATTTT
- | TRBJ2-5 | TRBV29-1 | 13 | - | CSARGLLTKTQYF | TGCAGCGCCCGGGGGCTTCTGACGAAGACCCAGTACTTC
- | TRBJ2-1 | TRBV5-1 | 14 | - | CASRPSSSYNEQFF | TGCGCCAGCCGGCCCTCGAGCTCCTACAATGAGCAGTTCTTC
- | TRBJ2-7 | TRBV6-7 | 13 | - | CASLRDTTYEQYF | TGTGCCAGCCTCCGGGACACAACCTACGAGCAGTACTTC
- | TRBJ2-5 | TRBV9 | 13 | TRBD1 | CASSRDRVETQYF | TGTGCCAGCAGCCGGGACAGGGTGGAGACCCAGTACTTC
- | TRBJ2-3 | TRBV5-4 | 16 | - | CASSFRRGGSTDTQYF | TGTGCCAGCAGCTTCCGGAGGGGGGGCAGCACAGATACGCAGTATTTT
- | TRBJ1-1 | TRBV29-1 | 11 | - | CSALLTWEAFF | TGCAGCGCATTACTTACCTGGGAAGCTTTCTTT
- | TRBJ2-7 | TRBV5-5 | 13 | - | CASGRTVSYEQYF | TGTGCCAGCGGCAGGACGGTCTCCTACGAGCAGTACTTC
- | TRBJ2-7 | TRBV6-5 | 14 | TRBD1 | CASSLRQGSYEQYF | TGTGCCAGCAGTTTAAGACAGGGCTCCTACGAGCAGTACTTC
- | TRBJ1-1 | TRBV5-1 | 13 | - | CASSPVMNTEAFF | TGCGCCAGCAGCCCCGTCATGAACACTGAAGCTTTCTTT
once | TRBJ1-2 | TRBV28 | 15 | - | CASSLDSGTNYGYTF | TGTGCCAGCAGTTTAGATAGTGGGACCAACTATGGCTACACCTTC